The 25 T cell receptor beta chains below come from one sample, sequenced in a study of OX40 agonist ivuxolimab in advanced cancers. Sequencing used immunoSEQ multiplex PCR; TCRdb keeps in-frame clones, though not all of them. The sample shows about 25,000 clones, approximately 80% of them seen only once. Sequences were derived from CD4+ or CD8+ T cells sorted from blood, sampled in a trial of the OX40 agonist ivuxolimab. These receptors were obtained from an adult with an advanced solid tumor such as melanoma, head and neck, liver or kidney cancer.

The rearrangement uses TRBV2 and TRBJ2-4; D is uncertain. This CDR3 is 12 amino acids long. The ends were cut back, 9 bases at V and 2 bases at J, with 8 bases in the middle. CDR1 SNHLY and CDR2 FYNNEI come from the germline V gene. The chain's CDR3 is CASVETKNIQYF. The CDR3 bases are TGTGCCAGTGTGGAAACCAAAAACATTCAGTACTTC.

This clone was recorded only once. The rearrangement joins TRBV5-6 to TRBJ2-7, with D tentatively TRBD2 (5 bases). This CDR3 is built from 12 residues. Per germline, CDR1 SGHDT and CDR2 YYEEEE. Trimming left V 7 bases short and J 3 bases short, with 11 bases between. Written as DNA, the CDR3 is TGTGCCAGCGCGACGGGAAGCTACGAGCAGTACTTC. It specifies CASATGSYEQYF.

This clone was counted a single time. The V call is TRBV9, the J call TRBJ2-2; unclear D gene. This CDR3 region has 12 residues. Between the trimmed V and J ends, which lost 2 bases and 1 base, there was a span of 0 bases. Germline CDR1 and CDR2: SGDLS and YYNGEE. The CDR3 region has the DNA TGTGCCAGCAGCGTGAACACCGGGGAGCTGTTTTTT. As protein: CASSVNTGELFF.

V is TRBV9 and J is TRBJ2-3; D not resolved. This CDR3 has 15 residues. Germline V CDR1 and CDR2: SGDLS, YYNGEE. V gave up 0 bases and J gave up 2 bases, with 10 bases separating them. The CDR3 DNA sequence: TGTGCCAGCAGCGTAGTAACTGACCTCACAGATACGCAGTATTTT. Protein product: CASSVVTDLTDTQYF.

This clone has just one count. This rearrangement joins TRBV13 to TRBJ1-5; TRBD1 might be the D (5 bases). Trimming pared 0 bases from V and 2 bases from J, leaving 11 bases between. Germline V lookup: CDR1 PRHDT, CDR2 FYEKMQ (reference sequence). The CDR3 is made up of 16 amino acids. Written as DNA, the CDR3 is TGTGCCAGCAGCTTAGGGGAGGGGATGGGCAATCAGCCCCAGCATTTT. It encodes CASSLGEGMGNQPQHF.

The rearrangement links TRBV21-1 to TRBJ2-7; the table's TRBD1 call for D was not verified on the DNA. TRBV21-1 is an annotated pseudogene. The length of the CDR3 is 18 residues. CDR3 nucleotide sequence: TGTGCCAGCAGCAAAAAGGTCGAAAAGGGGGACAGGGGTTACGAGCAGTACTTC. Its translation: CASSKKVEKGDRGYEQYF.

The DNA of the CDR3 is TGTGCCAGCAGCTTAGGGCGGCAGACCTACGAGCAGTACTTC. Translated, it gives CASSLGRQTYEQYF. The rearrangement links TRBV7-9 to TRBJ2-7, with D hard to call. V was pared by 1 base and J by 2 bases, with 9 bases between. The CDR3 has 14 amino acids. Germline-derived CDR1 and CDR2 are SEHNR and FQNEAQ (reference sequence).

This clone is labeled as medium-sized. The chain recombines TRBV7-6 with TRBJ2-7; the D is unclear. This CDR3 has 14 amino acids. Trimming took 5 bases from V and 0 from J, leaving 11 bases between them. CDR1 and CDR2 (germline): SGHVS, FNYEAQ. The CDR3 nucleotides are TGTGCCAGCAGCCTCGCCCGGAGCTCCTACGAGCAGTACTTC. Its protein product is CASSLARSSYEQYF.

This chain connects TRBV27 to TRBJ1-2; TRBD1 is a possible D gene (6 bases). The CDR3 loop spans 15 amino acids. V lost 5 bases, J lost 4 bases, and 17 bases lay in between. From germline, CDR1 is MNHEY and CDR2 SMNVEV (reference sequence). CDR3 loop: CASSPFGGVSYGYTF. The CDR3 bases are TGTGCCAGCAGTCCCTTCGGGGGCGTGAGCTATGGCTACACCTTC.

The chain is built from TRBV30 and TRBJ2-1; D may match TRBD1 or TRBD2 (5 bases each). The germline V and J ends were trimmed by 3 bases and 7 bases, with 13 bases remaining between them. Germline V gene lookup returns CDR1 GTSNPN and CDR2 SVGIG (reference sequence). CDR3 length: 13 residues. CDR3 residues: CAWSPRGVNEQFF. The CDR3 DNA reads as TGTGCCTGGAGCCCCAGAGGGGTTAATGAGCAGTTCTTC.

The chain has TRBV6-1 and TRBJ2-7, with 7 bases fitting TRBD1. V lost 6 bases and J lost 5; bases outside the gene matches: 13. This CDR3 region has 15 residues. CDR1 and CDR2 from the germline V gene are MNHNS and SASEGT. The chain's CDR3 is CASSHTGTAWDEQYF. CDR3 bases: TGTGCCAGCAGCCACACCGGGACAGCGTGGGACGAGCAGTACTTC.

The CDR3: CASSLTFNTEAFF. In DNA form, the CDR3 reads TGCGCCAGCAGCTTGACATTTAACACTGAAGCTTTCTTT. J is TRBJ1-1 and V is TRBV5-1; the D is unclear. Germline values: CDR1 SGHRS, CDR2 YFSETQ. V shed 1 base and J shed 2 bases, with 6 bases lying between them. The length of the CDR3 is 13 residues.

This rearrangement joins TRBV6-8 to TRBJ2-7, with TRBD1 identical over 7 bases. CDR1 is MNHGY and CDR2 is SAAAGT in the germline V gene. The CDR3 totals 15 residues. With 0 bases clipped from V and 3 bases from J, the junction kept 5 bases outside the gene matches. CDR3 residues: CASSYSPGQFYEQYF. The CDR3 coding sequence is TGTGCCAGCAGTTACTCGCCGGGACAGTTCTACGAGCAGTACTTC.

V is TRBV9 and J is TRBJ2-1, with TRBD2 matching 13 bases. Germline assignment: CDR1 SGDLS and CDR2 YYNGEE. Trimming removed 1 base from V and 4 bases from J; junction bases left unmatched: 5. There are 17 residues in the CDR3. The CDR3 here is CASSVPTSGGPYNEQFF. Here the CDR3 DNA reads TGTGCCAGCAGCGTACCGACTAGCGGGGGGCCTTACAATGAGCAGTTCTTC.

The chain links TRBV28 to TRBJ1-4; TRBD1 might be the D (6 bases). V was cut by 2 bases and J by 8 bases, with 12 bases left in between. The germline V gene encodes CDR1 MDHEN and CDR2 SYDVKM. The CDR3 has 14 amino acids. CDR3 DNA: TGTGCCAGCAGTTTAGTCGGGGGCCGGGAAAAACTGTTTTTT. It specifies CASSLVGGREKLFF.

The gene calls are TRBV9 and TRBJ1-3, with unresolved D. Deletions cut 0 bases from V and 0 bases from J, with 16 bases between. Germline lookup yields CDR1 SGDLS and CDR2 YYNGEE. This CDR3 is built from 18 residues. In DNA form, the CDR3 reads TGTGCCAGCAGCGTAGATCTACGCGACTTCGCCTCTGGAAACACCATATATTTT. Translated, it gives CASSVDLRDFASGNTIYF.

The CDR3, as DNA: TGTGCCAGCAGTCGAGAGATCGACAGGGACGAGCAGTACTTC. This gives the protein CASSREIDRDEQYF. The rearrangement uses TRBV7-9 and TRBJ2-7; 7 nucleotides line up with TRBD1. The trim removed 6 bases at V and 5 bases at J, leaving 10 bases unmatched. Germline V gene data show CDR1 as SEHNR and CDR2 as FQNEAQ (reference sequence). The CDR3 consists of 14 residues.

The chain couples TRBV27 to TRBJ2-4; D gene uncertain. CDR3 length: 15 residues. The ends were cut back, 2 bases at V and 0 bases at J, with 8 bases in the middle. Germline loops: CDR1 MNHEY, CDR2 SMNVEV (reference sequence). CDR3 amino acids: CASSLGTLAKNIQYF. The CDR3 DNA reads as TGTGCCAGCAGTTTAGGTACCCTAGCCAAAAACATTCAGTACTTC.

The chain combines TRBV5-4 with TRBJ1-4; 8 bases are shared with TRBD1. Germline lookup yields CDR1 SGHNT and CDR2 YYREEE (reference sequence). The CDR3 sequence is 14 residues long. Unmatched junction bases numbered 4, after V lost 5 bases and J lost 4 bases. CDR3 region: CASSGQGINEKLFF. The CDR3 bases are TGTGCCAGCAGTGGACAGGGCATTAATGAAAAACTGTTTTTT.

The chain joins TRBV7-6 to TRBJ2-5; no clear D. V lost 4 bases, J lost 2 bases, and 14 bases lay in between. Germline loops: CDR1 SGHVS, CDR2 FNYEAQ. The length of the CDR3 is 15 residues. The CDR3 is CASSSSRRSQETQYF. The DNA of the CDR3 is TGTGCCAGCAGCTCCTCACGACGGTCACAAGAGACCCAGTACTTC. Full variable domain (remainder filled in from reference TRBV7-6 and TRBJ2-5): GAGVSQSPRYKVTKRGQDVALRCDPISGHVSLYWYRQALGQGPEFLTYFNYEAQQDKSGLPNDRFSAERPEGSISTLTIQRTEQRDSAMYRCASSSSRRSQETQYFGPGTRLLVL.

The chain uses TRBV9 and TRBJ2-3; TRBD1 matches at 9 bases. The CDR3 extends over 19 amino acids. The V gene's germline CDR1 is SGDLS and CDR2 YYNGEE. Trimming removed 3 bases from V and 2 bases from J; junction bases left unmatched: 16. This CDR3 reads CASSAPKKRSQGATDTQYF. The CDR3 DNA sequence: TGTGCCAGCAGCGCCCCGAAAAAAAGGTCACAGGGGGCCACAGATACGCAGTATTTT.

This clone was seen once. The rearrangement links TRBV2 to TRBJ2-1; TRBD2 agrees at 7 bases. CDR1 SNHLY and CDR2 FYNNEI come from the germline V gene. V trimming: 3 bases; J trimming: 5 bases; junction bases outside the gene matches: 7. This CDR3 is 15 amino acids long. Written as DNA, the CDR3 is TGTGCCAGCAGTGACTACGCGGGAGTAGACAATGAGCAGTTCTTC. Encoded protein: CASSDYAGVDNEQFF.

The chain combines TRBV5-4 with TRBJ2-2; D is undetermined. CDR1 and CDR2 (germline): SGHNT, YYREEE (reference sequence). Trimming took 2 bases from V and 2 from J, leaving 7 bases between them. The CDR3 has 14 amino acids. CDR3 sequence reads: CASSFFGNTGELFF. The CDR3 nucleotides read TGTGCCAGCAGCTTTTTTGGTAACACCGGGGAGCTGTTTTTT.

The CDR3 DNA is TGTGCCAGCAGTTTTCTTCCGGGACAGGGAAGCGGGGAGCTGTTTTTT. Translation: CASSFLPGQGSGELFF. The rearrangement joins TRBV27 to TRBJ2-2; 9 bases map to TRBD1. This CDR3 comprises 16 residues. Germline CDR1 reads MNHEY; CDR2 reads SMNVEV (reference sequence). V lost 3 bases to trimming and J lost 7 bases; unmatched junction nucleotides: 9.

The rearrangement links TRBV28 to TRBJ2-7; D perhaps matches TRBD2 (6 bases). Germline V gene data show CDR1 as MDHEN and CDR2 as SYDVKM. CDR3 length: 15 amino acids. V shed 10 bases and J shed 0 bases, with 19 bases lying between them. CDR3: CAISGLRELSYEQYF. The CDR3 bases are TGTGCCATATCGGGACTTCGGGAACTCTCCTACGAGCAGTACTTC. Full variable domain (remainder filled in from reference TRBV28 and TRBJ2-7): DVKVTQSSRYLVKRTGEKVFLECVQDMDHENMFWYRQDPGLGLRLIYFSYDVKMKEKGDIPEGYSVSREKKERFSLILESASTNQTSMYLCAISGLRELSYEQYFGPGTRLTVT.